A single sample gave rise to the 24 T cell receptor beta chains below, sequenced in a study of shared clonotypes between healthy human individuals. Profiling relied on immunoSEQ multiplex PCR, and the TCRdb table lists in-frame clones only, not all of them. Here the sample spans a few million clones, over 85% being singletons. Sequencing was carried out using naive CD4+ T cells from PBMCs. The subset denotes: CD45RA+ positively selected. These receptors were obtained from a man younger than 35 in good health. Some clones in this sample may be carry-over from other donors' samples.

This chain links TRBV19 with TRBJ2-5; 8 nucleotides line up with TRBD2. Per germline, CDR1 LNHDA and CDR2 SQIVND (reference sequence). V lost 6 bases to trimming and J lost 4 bases; unmatched junction nucleotides: 10. The CDR3 totals 15 residues. The CDR3 coding sequence is TGTGCCAGTAGGGCACATTACCTAGCGGGAGAGACCCAGTACTTC. Amino acid sequence: CASRAHYLAGETQYF.

V is TRBV9 and J is TRBJ2-3, with D perhaps TRBD2 (5 bases). This CDR3 is 15 amino acids long. The V end lost 0 bases, the J end lost 4 bases, and 12 bases lay between the germline ends. Germline assignment: CDR1 SGDLS and CDR2 YYNGEE. The CDR3 bases are TGTGCCAGCAGCGTAGAATCGGGGTTGGCAGATACGCAGTATTTT. Its protein product is CASSVESGLADTQYF.

CDR3 protein: CSAKNYEQYF. DNA for the CDR3: TGCAGTGCTAAAAACTACGAGCAGTACTTC. V gene TRBV20-1 combines with J gene TRBJ2-7; no firm D call. The length of the CDR3 is 10 residues. V was trimmed by 4 bases and J by 3 bases, leaving 4 bases between them. CDR1 is DFQATT, CDR2 SNEGSKA, per germline (reference sequence).

The gene calls are TRBV27 and TRBJ2-7; the D is unclear. The CDR3 contains 16 residues. V was cut by 1 base and J by 3 bases, with 16 bases left in between. The germline gives CDR1 MNHEY, CDR2 SMNVEV (reference sequence). As DNA, the CDR3 is TGTGCCAGCAGTTTATTCCCCCGCGGCCCCGACTACGAGCAGTACTTC. This gives the protein CASSLFPRGPDYEQYF.

The CDR3 is CASSYSKRAGVGYTF. CDR3 sequence (DNA): TGTGCCAGCAGTTACTCGAAAAGGGCAGGGGTCGGCTACACCTTC. The chain uses TRBV6-5 and TRBJ1-2, with D perhaps matching TRBD1 (6 bases). Germline V CDR1 and CDR2: MNHEY, SVGAGI. Between the trimmed V and J ends, which lost 0 bases and 8 bases, there was a span of 16 bases. CDR3 length: 15 amino acids.

This rearrangement joins TRBV7-9 to TRBJ1-2; 9 positions agree with TRBD1. The CDR3 loop spans 16 amino acids. Trimming removed 2 bases from V and 8 bases from J; junction bases left unmatched: 12. Germline V gene sequence: CDR1 SEHNR, CDR2 FQNEAQ (reference sequence). The CDR3 is CASSLRPGTGTSGYTF. For the CDR3, the DNA is TGTGCCAGCAGCTTAAGGCCCGGGACAGGGACATCCGGCTACACCTTC.

The J gene is TRBJ2-5, the V gene TRBV5-1; D not resolved. The CDR3 contains 15 residues. Trimming took off 0 bases at V and 2 bases at J, with 11 bases between the two ends. Germline V gene lookup returns CDR1 SGHRS and CDR2 YFSETQ. The DNA of the CDR3 is TGCGCCAGCAGCTTGGCCCCCCTCCCGCAAGAGACCCAGTACTTC. The encoded protein is CASSLAPLPQETQYF.

Note on this clone: Additional DNA sequences in this sample encode the identical CDR3. The CDR3 bases are TGCGCCAGCAGCCCGGACACTATGAACACTGAAGCTTTCTTT. Amino acids: CASSPDTMNTEAFF. The V and J genes are TRBV5-1 and TRBJ1-1; tentatively, D is TRBD1 (5 bases). The ends were cut back, 4 bases at V and 0 bases at J, with 10 bases in the middle. This CDR3 region has 14 residues. The germline gives CDR1 SGHRS, CDR2 YFSETQ.

This clone showed up just a few times. In the same sample, other DNA sequences code for this CDR3. V gene TRBV7-8 combines with J gene TRBJ1-1; no firm D call. V lost 1 base, J lost 4 bases, and 7 bases lay in between. The germline gives CDR1 SGHVS, CDR2 FQNEAQ. The CDR3 spans 13 residues. CDR3 region: CASSLGGSTEAFF. The CDR3 region has the DNA TGTGCCAGCAGCTTAGGAGGGAGCACTGAAGCTTTCTTT.

The chain couples TRBV6-5 to TRBJ2-2; D is ambiguous. The CDR3 spans 15 residues. Per the germline V gene, CDR1 is MNHEY and CDR2 is SVGAGI. V was pared by 8 bases and J by 0 bases, with 13 bases between. As DNA, the CDR3 is TGTGCCAGCCTGACCCTCGGTGCGAACACCGGGGAGCTGTTTTTT. Protein product: CASLTLGANTGELFF.

V usage is TRBV5-1 and J usage is TRBJ2-7; TRBD2 aligns across 7 bases. This CDR3 is 16 amino acids long. The trim removed 6 bases at V and 0 bases at J, leaving 12 bases unmatched. Germline V gene lookup returns CDR1 SGHRS and CDR2 YFSETQ. The CDR3 loop is CASKESTSASSYEQYF. CDR3 DNA sequence: TGCGCCAGCAAAGAGAGTACTAGCGCGAGCTCCTACGAGCAGTACTTC.

Note on this clone: This sample also contains other DNA sequences that code for the same CDR3. This sequence joins TRBV5-1 and TRBJ2-5; 11 nucleotides agree with TRBD1. J was trimmed by 4 bases and V by 4 bases; bases with no gene match: 6. Germline lookup yields CDR1 SGHRS and CDR2 YFSETQ. This CDR3 has 15 residues. The CDR3 DNA reads TGCGCCAGCAGCCTAGGACAGGGGGCGGCAGAGACCCAGTACTTC. Residues: CASSLGQGAAETQYF.

This clone appeared a single time. The chain recombines TRBV28 with TRBJ1-2; unclear D gene. With 3 bases removed from V and 8 bases from J, the gap between germline ends came to 10 bases. The CDR3 runs 12 residues. Germline V CDR1 and CDR2: MDHEN, SYDVKM. The CDR3: CASSLRGFGYTF. CDR3 bases: TGTGCCAGCAGTTTGCGGGGTTTCGGCTACACCTTC.

In its sample, this clone was seen once. Written as DNA, the CDR3 is TGTGCCAGCAATACGGAATACAATGAGCAGTTCTTC. It is translated as CASNTEYNEQFF. V gene TRBV2 combines with J gene TRBJ2-1; no reliable D call. V was clipped by 7 bases and J by 4 bases, with 8 bases between them. The CDR3 runs to 12 residues. Germline CDR1 SNHLY, CDR2 FYNNEI.

This clone was seen only a few times. The chain is built from TRBV2 and TRBJ1-2, with D uncertain. Germline V CDR1 and CDR2: SNHLY, FYNNEI. The CDR3 spans 14 residues. V lost 5 bases to trimming and J lost 5 bases, with 15 bases between them. DNA of the CDR3: TGTGCCAGCAGTAGAATAACTGACACTTATGGCTACACCTTC. Translating it yields CASSRITDTYGYTF.

V and J are TRBV6-1 and TRBJ2-7; tentatively, D is TRBD1 (8 bases). Germline V CDR1 and CDR2: MNHNS, SASEGT. The CDR3 runs 19 residues. The germline V and J ends were trimmed by 1 base and 3 bases, with 25 bases remaining between them. The CDR3 spells CASSEERGRGRSGLYEQYF. CDR3 DNA: TGTGCCAGCAGTGAAGAGCGGGGCAGGGGGCGCTCAGGACTCTACGAGCAGTACTTC.

This chain uses TRBV6-6 with TRBJ2-1, with D perhaps matching TRBD1 or TRBD2 (5 bases each). V lost 2 bases, J lost 6 bases, and 14 bases lay in between. The V gene's germline CDR1 is MNHNY and CDR2 SVGAGI (reference sequence). This CDR3 spans 15 amino acids. CDR3 sequence reads: CASSYDGTPFNEQFF. CDR3 bases: TGTGCCAGCAGTTACGACGGGACCCCTTTCAATGAGCAGTTCTTC.

J is TRBJ2-3 and V is TRBV7-6, with 8 positions matching TRBD2. The germline CDR1 and CDR2 sequences are SGHVS and FNYEAQ. The CDR3 sequence is 16 residues long. The trim removed 1 base at V and 0 bases at J, leaving 3 bases unmatched. DNA of the CDR3: TGTGCCAGCAGCTTAGAGGCTAGCGGGAGCACAGATACGCAGTATTTT. Its protein is CASSLEASGSTDTQYF.

The gene calls are TRBV5-1 and TRBJ1-5; TRBD1 aligns across 7 bases. From germline, CDR1 is SGHRS and CDR2 YFSETQ. The CDR3 is made up of 15 amino acids. J gave up 2 bases and V 2 bases, and 4 bases lay outside the gene matches. CDR3 loop: CASSFNGQGNQPQHF. CDR3 DNA: TGCGCCAGCAGCTTTAACGGACAGGGCAATCAGCCCCAGCATTTT.

The chain combines TRBV9 with TRBJ2-2; 12 bases line up with TRBD2. CDR1 is SGDLS, CDR2 YYNGEE, per germline. The length of the CDR3 is 18 residues. Trimming at V came to 0 bases and at J to 6 bases, leaving 9 bases not matched to a gene. The CDR3 region is CASSVGVRTSGMSGELFF. CDR3 nucleotides: TGTGCCAGCAGCGTAGGAGTTCGGACTAGCGGGATGTCCGGGGAGCTGTTTTTT.

V usage is TRBV2 and J usage is TRBJ2-5, with TRBD2 as a possible D gene (5 bases). Germline V gene data show CDR1 as SNHLY and CDR2 as FYNNEI. Trimming cost V 4 bases and J 4 bases, with 16 bases left between them. The CDR3 spans 15 residues. The CDR3 nucleotides are TGTGCCAGCAGTGTGAACGGGATTGGCGGAGAGACCCAGTACTTC. Translating gives CASSVNGIGGETQYF.

V usage is TRBV9 and J usage is TRBJ2-5; a weak D match, TRBD1 (8 bases). Looked up from germline, CDR1 is SGDLS and CDR2 is YYNGEE. V was pared by 2 bases and J by 4 bases, with 15 bases between. The CDR3 is 15 amino acids. CDR3 amino acids: CASSVPQGGAETQYF. The CDR3 coding sequence is TGTGCCAGCAGCGTTCCACAGGGGGGGGCAGAGACCCAGTACTTC.

The rearrangement links TRBV19 to TRBJ2-7, with D possibly being TRBD1 (5 bases). Germline V gives CDR1 LNHDA, CDR2 SQIVND (reference sequence). With 1 base removed from V and 0 bases from J, the gap between germline ends came to 10 bases. The CDR3 has 15 amino acids. Here the CDR3 reads CASSIVQGLSYEQYF. The CDR3 DNA sequence: TGTGCCAGTAGTATAGTGCAGGGCCTCTCCTACGAGCAGTACTTC.

The rearrangement uses TRBV7-6 and TRBJ2-1, with D possibly TRBD2 on 5 matching bases. Trimming shortened V by 0 bases and J by 2 bases, and 14 bases separated the two germline ends. CDR3 length: 17 amino acids. From germline, CDR1 is SGHVS and CDR2 FNYEAQ. CDR3 amino acids: CASSLAPTSGPYNEQFF. The CDR3 coding sequence is TGTGCCAGCAGCTTAGCCCCTACCAGCGGCCCCTACAATGAGCAGTTCTTC.